The source of this T cell receptor (beta chain) is a study of OX40 agonist ivuxolimab in advanced cancers. As for the study in general: Patients in the trial were receiving intravenous ivuxolimab every 2 weeks, at doses of 0.01 to 10 mg/kg. The dose-escalation cohort had hepatocellular carcinoma, melanoma, renal cell or head and neck cancer. Eligibility rules accepted prior anti-PD-1, anti-PD-L1 or anti-CTLA-4 therapy, and under 45% had some.

Study conclusions and caveats: The CD4+ and CD8+ T cells in the blood had expanded clonally by week 6 at 0.1 to 3.0 mg/kg.

J was trimmed by 0 bases and V by 7 bases; bases with no gene match: 5. The CDR3 extends over 14 amino acids. Looked up from germline, CDR1 is LNHDA and CDR2 is SQIVND (reference sequence). With regard to this clone: Antigen unknown.

The repertoire was sequenced with immunoSEQ multiplex PCR; TCRdb's copy has only in-frame clones and lacks some. Here the sample spans about 48,000 clones, around 90% being singletons. This chain uses TRBV19 with TRBJ1-2, with 7 bases that match TRBD1. This clonotype was obtained from an adult with an advanced solid tumor such as melanoma, head and neck, liver or kidney cancer. Here the sequenced sample was CD4+ or CD8+ T cells sorted from blood, taken in a trial of the OX40 agonist ivuxolimab. The DNA of the CDR3 is TGTGCCAGTACCCCGGGACAGACTAACTATGGCTACACCTTC. Translating it yields CASTPGQTNYGYTF.